This TCR beta chain derives from a study of radiotherapy plus CTLA-4 blockade in lung cancer. Overall study: There were objective responses in 15% to 20% of patients, and around 31% had disease control.

Overall study results and limits: Early blood T cell clone dynamics, with interferon-beta, were reported to best predict response.

Measured with immunoSEQ multiplex PCR; TCRdb has only the in-frame clones, and not every one. Of 85,000 to 120,000 clones in the sample, over 75% are singletons; the top ten hold about 2.2%. For this clone: Antigen: not known.

Trimming shortened V by 2 bases and J by 2 bases, and 12 bases separated the two germline ends. Germline V gene lookup returns CDR1 MNHEY and CDR2 SMNVEV (reference sequence). The CDR3 is made up of 15 amino acids. V gene TRBV27 combines with J gene TRBJ1-2, with D possibly being TRBD1 (5 bases). The source was peripheral blood, collected from a patient treated with radiotherapy plus ipilimumab. This TCR was recovered from a human donor with non-small cell lung cancer that progressed on radiotherapy plus ipilimumab. Some clones in this sample may be carry-over from other donors' samples. In nucleotides, the CDR3 is TGTGCCAGCAGTTTAGCACAGGCTCCCAACTATGGCTACACCTTC. Translating gives CASSLAQAPNYGYTF.